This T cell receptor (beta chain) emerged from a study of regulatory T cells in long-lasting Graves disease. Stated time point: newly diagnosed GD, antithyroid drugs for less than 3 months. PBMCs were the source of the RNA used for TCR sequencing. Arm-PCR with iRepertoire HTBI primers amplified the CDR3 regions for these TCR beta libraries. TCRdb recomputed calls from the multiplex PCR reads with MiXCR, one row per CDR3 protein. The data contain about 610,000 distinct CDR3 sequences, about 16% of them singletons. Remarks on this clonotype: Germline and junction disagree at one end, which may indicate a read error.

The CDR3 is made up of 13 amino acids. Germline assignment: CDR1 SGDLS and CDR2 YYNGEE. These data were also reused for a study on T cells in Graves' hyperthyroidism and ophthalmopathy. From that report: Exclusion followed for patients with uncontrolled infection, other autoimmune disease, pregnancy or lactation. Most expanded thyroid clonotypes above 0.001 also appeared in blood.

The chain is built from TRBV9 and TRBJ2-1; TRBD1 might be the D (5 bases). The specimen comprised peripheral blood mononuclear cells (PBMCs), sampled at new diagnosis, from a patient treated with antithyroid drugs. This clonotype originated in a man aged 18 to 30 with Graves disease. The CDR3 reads CASSVRQYNKQFF. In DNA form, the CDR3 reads TGTGCCAGCAGCGTAAGACAGTACAATAAGCAGTTCTTC.